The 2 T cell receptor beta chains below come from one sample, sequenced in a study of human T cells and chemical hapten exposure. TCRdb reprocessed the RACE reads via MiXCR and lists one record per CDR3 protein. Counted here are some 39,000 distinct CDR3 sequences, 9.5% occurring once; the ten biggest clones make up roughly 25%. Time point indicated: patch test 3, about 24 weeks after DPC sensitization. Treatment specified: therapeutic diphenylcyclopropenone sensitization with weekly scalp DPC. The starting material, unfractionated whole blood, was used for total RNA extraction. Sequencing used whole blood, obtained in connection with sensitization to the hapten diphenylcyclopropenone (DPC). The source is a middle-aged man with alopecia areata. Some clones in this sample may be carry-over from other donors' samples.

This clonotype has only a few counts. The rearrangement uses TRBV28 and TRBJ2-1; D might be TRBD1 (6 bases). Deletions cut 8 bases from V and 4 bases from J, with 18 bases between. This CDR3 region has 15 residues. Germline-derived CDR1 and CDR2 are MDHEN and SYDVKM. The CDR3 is CASELALGGYNEQFF. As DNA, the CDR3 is TGTGCCAGCGAGCTCGCCCTAGGGGGTTACAATGAGCAGTTCTTC.

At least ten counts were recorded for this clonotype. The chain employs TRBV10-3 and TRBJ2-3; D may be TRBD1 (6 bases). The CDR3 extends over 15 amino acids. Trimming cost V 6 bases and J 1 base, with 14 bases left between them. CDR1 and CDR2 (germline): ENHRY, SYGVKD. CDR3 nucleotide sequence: TGTGCCATCAGCCTCCAGGGGAATGGCACAGATACGCAGTATTTT. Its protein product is CAISLQGNGTDTQYF.